This note documents a single T cell receptor (beta chain) sequence. Germline V CDR1 and CDR2: MNHNY, SVGAGI (reference sequence). This CDR3 has 14 amino acids. V shed 6 bases and J 8 bases; nucleotides not matched to a gene: 12. This sample stems from a study of blood T cell repertoires in COVID-19. Study-wide background: COVID-19 samples, acute and convalescent, were from the United States, Italy and Spain. The analysed material was cDNA or gDNA that came from T cells, B-cell-depleted T cells, or PBMCs.

As handled by the study authors: Quantification of nucleated cells was approximated via reference gene primer amplification. This table comes from immunoSEQ multiplex PCR, and its TCRdb copy is limited to in-frame clones, with some not included. The DNA was the basis for D and trimming; V, J and clone size are from that table. The data contain about 200,000 clones, around 83% of them singletons. This receptor was identified in a woman of 80 years or more with acute or convalescent COVID-19. Sequencing used peripheral blood. The genes are TRBV6-6 and TRBJ1-2, with TRBD1 matching 7 bases. In DNA, the CDR3 is TGTGCCAGCAGGTCAGGGGGGCGGGTTGAGGGCTACACCTTC. Translating gives CASRSGGRVEGYTF.